Described below is a single TCR beta chain sequence and its context. The antigen it binds to is not known. No base quality values were provided; no much bigger clone lies one nucleotide off. The entry originates in a study of blood T cell repertoires in COVID-19 (dated by TCRdb to the early 2020s). For the wider study: Samples covering the acute and convalescent phases of COVID-19 were provided by collaborators in the United States, Italy and Spain. Where available, HLA class I and class II types were taken from metadata supplied by the sample provider and were not determined by assay-based typing. Deeply sampled blood TCRbeta repertoires from subjects exposed to, actively infected with, or recovered from COVID-19 were included in the dataset. The repertoires were released in a freely available public database intended as a resource for research on the immune response to SARS-CoV-2. Sample metadata almost always included a de-identified subject ID, COVID-19 status, age in years and sex. The samples were drawn from two sources: the first 160 participants of the ongoing ImmuneRACE study, and fewer than 1,500 subjects contributed by 6 global collaborators. The prospective study material was composed of cDNA or gDNA derived from T cells, B-cell-depleted T cells, or PBMCs. Findings and caveats that apply to the study as a whole: The quantity of clinical and demographic metadata differed by source and by participant and was supplied without curation.

TCRbeta CDR3 regions were amplified from genomic DNA by means of the immunoSEQ Assay, a bias-controlled multiplex PCR. In the original analysis: Nucleated cell counts per sample were estimated from amplification of reference gene primers within the assay. To quantify the absolute abundance of each unique TCRbeta CDR3 rearrangement, sequence reads were collapsed and filtered. For each sample, productive Simpson clonality was calculated by taking the square root of Simpson's diversity index across productive rearrangements. TCRdb mirrors the immuneACCESS table, restricted to in-frame sequences. Some clones are absent from its copies; in checked studies, under half trace to an unresolved V gene, and the reason for the others is unknown. That table is the source of V, J and clone size, and D and trimming were worked out from the DNA. The sample contains about 200,000 clones, about 85% of them found a single time. The ten largest clonotypes hold over 15% of the sample.

Taken from the germline V gene (reference sequence), the CDR1 and CDR2 loops are DFQATT and SNEGSKA. The CDR3 numbers 13 residues from cysteine through phenylalanine. The retained sequence is limited to the CDR3, 39 bases, with the frame set at the first base. The V end loses 4 bases and the J end loses 0 bases, and a stretch of 8 bases separates them. Participants in the prospective study were enrolled through a virtual design, were aged roughly 18 to 100 years, and lived in roughly 24 United States geographic areas. In the prospective study, participants were assigned to cohorts based on the clinical history participants reported in a screening survey and a study questionnaire. For ImmuneRACE Cohort 3, a participant was defined as recovered based on two consecutive negative NP/OP PCR tests, clearance by a healthcare professional, or resolution of symptoms. Mobile phlebotomists in the prospective study collected whole blood, serum and a nasopharyngeal or oropharyngeal swab from every participant. Participants in the prospective study had the option to provide additional blood draws and questionnaires over a 2-month period. Before DNA extraction, prospective study blood samples were shipped either frozen or at room temperature.

The rearranged chain carries TRBV20-1 and TRBJ2-3, with no confidently assigned D gene. The sequence derives from a man aged 35 to 55 who had recovered from COVID-19. Input material: PBMCs or T cells enriched from blood (not recorded which). The CDR3 in this case is CSAIEASTDTQYF. The DNA reads as follows: TGCAGTGCTATTGAGGCTAGCACAGATACGCAGTATTTT.